The 10 T cell receptor beta chains reported below all come from one sample, sequenced in a study of response to subunit inactivated influenza vaccine (dated by TCRdb to the late 2010s). Receptor amplification or capture employed RT-PCR. Data came from an Illumina HiSeq 2500. TCRdb reran the public reads through fastp at Q25 and MiXCR, keeping productive beta chains. CDR3 protein sequences are deduplicated, and each keeps its most common genes and DNA. Within this sample are 550,000 to 800,000 distinct CDR3 sequences, with 15% to 19% of them counted one time only. The ten largest account for approximately 10% of the sample. This material consisted of PBMCs from blood, taken about 11 days after vaccination. The source is a man aged 45-65 years who received an inactivated influenza vaccine. Donor details come from another sample of the same person, matched by shared clones.

The genes are TRBV4-3 and TRBJ2-7; D is undetermined. The CDR3 spans 15 residues. Germline-derived CDR1 and CDR2 are LGHNA and YSLEER. Between the trimmed V and J ends, which lost 1 base and 4 bases, there was a span of 14 bases. This CDR3 is CASSQGFNSPYEQYF. As DNA, the CDR3 is TGCGCCAGCAGCCAAGGTTTTAACTCACCTTACGAGCAGTACTTC.

In this sample, this clonotype turned up once. V and J are TRBV15 and TRBJ2-5; TRBD1 matches 9 bases. The junction had 15 bases not matched to a gene; V was cut back by 0 bases and J by 4 bases. Germline V gene lookup returns CDR1 LNHNV and CDR2 YYDKDF (reference sequence). The CDR3 is 19 amino acids. CDR3: CATSRDVSVGQGTRETQYF. DNA for the CDR3: TGTGCCACCAGCAGAGACGTGAGTGTAGGACAGGGGACGAGAGAGACCCAGTACTTC.

The V gene is TRBV15, the J gene TRBJ2-7; no definite D call. Trimming left V 4 bases short and J 2 bases short, with 15 bases between. Germline V lookup: CDR1 LNHNV, CDR2 YYDKDF (reference sequence). This CDR3 has 15 residues. The CDR3 DNA reads as TGTGCCACCAGCACACAGACACGGACCCCCTACGAGCAGTACTTC. Translation: CATSTQTRTPYEQYF.

This clonotype was detected only a few times. V and J are TRBV5-1 and TRBJ2-3, with 8 positions matching TRBD1. Germline assignment: CDR1 SGHRS and CDR2 YFSETQ. There are 13 residues in the CDR3. V was pared by 8 bases and J by 3 bases, with 5 bases of the junction left unmatched. The CDR3 DNA sequence: TGCGCCAGTAGACAGGGGAGGACAGATACGCAGTATTTT. It yields the protein CASRQGRTDTQYF.

V is TRBV7-2 and J is TRBJ1-4, with D uncertain. V was shortened by 1 base and J by 0 bases, with 6 bases between the two germline ends. CDR3 length: 15 residues. Germline CDR1 is SGHTA and CDR2 is FQGNSA. The CDR3 DNA reads TGTGCCAGCAGCTTAGTCCGAGCAACTAATGAAAAACTGTTTTTT. Protein product: CASSLVRATNEKLFF.

This clonotype came up a few times. This sequence joins TRBV4-2 and TRBJ2-1, with 7 nucleotides matching TRBD2. V shed 3 bases, J shed 0 bases, and the junction held 5 bases outside the gene matches. The germline V gene has CDR1 LGHNA and CDR2 YNFKEQ. The CDR3 contains 16 residues. The CDR3 nucleotides read TGTGCCAGCAGCCAGCTAGCGGATCTCTCCTACAATGAGCAGTTCTTC. Amino acid sequence: CASSQLADLSYNEQFF.

V and J are TRBV6-2 or TRBV6-3 and TRBJ2-7; D gene unclear. The CDR3 has 15 residues. Germline CDR1 MNHEY, CDR2 SVGEGT. Between the trimmed V and J ends, which lost 5 bases and 2 bases, there was a span of 16 bases. The DNA of the CDR3 is TGTGCCAGCAGTATGAACGTTTTCCCCACCTACGAGCAGTACTTC. Translation: CASSMNVFPTYEQYF.

The V call is TRBV10-3, the J call TRBJ2-7; no reliable D call. V was cut by 0 bases and J by 1 base, with 7 bases left in between. CDR1 and CDR2 from the germline V gene are ENHRY and SYGVKD. This CDR3 contains 14 residues. Here the CDR3 reads CAISESSQSYEQYF. CDR3 bases: TGTGCCATCAGTGAGTCATCGCAGTCCTACGAGCAGTACTTC.

This clonotype has a handful of counts. The genes are TRBV12-3 or TRBV12-4 and TRBJ2-3; 8 nucleotides match TRBD2. Germline trimming cut 1 base from V and 2 bases from J; bases unmatched to any gene: 2. The CDR3 contains 15 residues. CDR3 DNA sequence: TGTGCCAGCAGTTTAGAACTAGCGGACACAGATACGCAGTATTTT. Its protein product is CASSLELADTDTQYF.

A few counts support this clonotype. The rearrangement joins TRBV4-3 to TRBJ2-1; D is undetermined. The germline V gene encodes CDR1 LGHNA and CDR2 YSLEER. The CDR3 is 16 residues long. V lost 0 bases and J lost 6, with 15 bases in between. CDR3: CASSQDIWGGTNEQFF. CDR3 sequence (DNA): TGCGCCAGCAGCCAAGATATCTGGGGTGGTACCAATGAGCAGTTCTTC.